The source of this TCR beta chain is a study of cytomegalovirus exposure and HLA in healthy donors (dated by TCRdb to about 2017). Concerning the study at large: In an earlier analysis of under 600 of the donors, under 300 Gb of sequence data and 117 million unique TCR beta sequences from roughly 180 million T cells were reported. An early release that covered fewer than 750 HLA-typed donors contained approximately 300 gigabases of sequencing data and about 84 million unique TCR sequences. The genetic ancestry cluster associated with self-reported Caucasian donors included 81% of the roughly 400 genotyped donors. The study aimed to test whether cataloging public T cell receptors could reveal signatures of past pathogen exposure. The T cell repertoires of 666 subjects were profiled by immunosequencing and related to cytomegalovirus serostatus. In addition to the first cohort of 650 to 750 subjects, a separate validation cohort of 100 to 150 different subjects was used. High-throughput TCR immunosequencing, statistical association of individual TCRs with disease status, and machine learning were combined to predict cytomegalovirus infection status. To study patterns of TCR occurrence, a later analysis re-analyzed previously published TCR beta repertoires from several hundred donors and added high-resolution HLA genotyping. Rather than drawing on any new phenotypic data, the later analysis identified candidate immune exposures from TCR beta sequences and the way those sequences occurred across donors. An earlier analysis of fewer than 750 of the donors used high-throughput TCR beta sequencing to judge whether each TCR beta V gene segment behaved as functional or pseudogenic. Alongside the repertoire data, information on donor age, sex, ethnicity and CMV serostatus was compiled. Genome-wide SNP genotypes for about 65% of the roughly 670 donors were used in a later genetic analysis, which treated that subset as a discovery cohort. Every discovery cohort repertoire had been produced on one sequencing platform. HLA typing covered class I and class II loci at four-digit resolution. The number of donors typed differed by locus, with about 629-640 for A, B, C, DRB1 and DQB1, more than 500 for DQA1, over 600 for DPA1, and approximately 470 for DPB1. Four to six DR-DQ haplotypes were handled as single units for association and clustering, since linkage in the cohort was strong. Among around 400 genotyped donors of the cohort, an average of roughly 240,000 unique TCR beta nucleotide sequences were sequenced per donor, around 18% of them non-productive. The paper's findings and limits, for the study overall: Sequencing depth was assumed to be roughly uniform across donors in the presence/absence analyses, though that assumption may not hold. The study listed approximately 160 TCR beta chains as associated with cytomegalovirus. A later genetic analysis reported fewer N-insertions in productive TCRs among donors in an Asian-associated ancestry cluster than the approximately 670-donor mean. In a later analysis, HLA-associated TCR beta chains showed more clonal expansion and lower generation probabilities than non-associated chains that were equally common. A cluster of highly shared sequence variants was judged likely to be a technical artifact of the sequencing pipeline. The classifier was reported to diagnose cytomegalovirus status with high specificity and sensitivity in both the original and validation cohorts. Some IMGT-functional V segments, including TRBV6-2 and TRBV6-3, could not be distinguished by the 87-base-pair reads and were therefore excluded. In a later analysis, TCR association rates were found to vary across HLA loci, with the most associated TCRs seen for DRB1 alleles and the fewest for HLA-C alleles. A later genetic analysis associated a missense DCLRE1C variant with V-gene and J-gene trimming of TCR beta chains, and an independent cohort replicated the association. HLA typing was unavailable for some donors at each locus, so association tests used only the typed subset. A further reported finding was that TCR beta sequences accurately predicted the HLA-A and HLA-B alleles for most subjects in the first cohort. This cohort had only TCR beta chains sequenced, and the lack of alpha or paired-chain data limited which features could be detected. Approximately 18 rarely observed V segments, including chromosome 9 orphons, were excluded from the earlier analysis of a few hundred of the donors because counts were too low. A few of the identified cytomegalovirus-associated TCR beta chains were confirmed in vitro to be specific for cytomegalovirus antigens. Most TCR sequences were observed very rarely across donors, whereas some public TCRs were present in many individuals. According to a later analysis, parvovirus B19, influenza, CMV and Epstein-Barr virus appeared linked to several top co-occurrence clusters. Correlated functional status among segregating V segments might be attributable to linkage disequilibrium, but an unknown experimental factor could not be ruled out. In a later analysis, most CMV-associated TCR beta chains were found to appear HLA-restricted, with HLA associations seemingly driven largely by CMV exposure. The authors suggested that the approach could potentially be generalized to other disease states and immunological phenotypes. Strong co-occurrence of HLA alleles, especially DR and DQ, made assigning TCR associations to individual alleles difficult. Specific HLA alleles were associated with 18,000 or so TCR beta sequences at a false discovery rate of 0.05 in a later analysis. Immune exposure information for the cohort was limited to CMV serostatus. An earlier analysis of roughly 570 of the donors showed that most TCR beta V segments appeared in productive rearrangements either about 87% or about 30% of the time, which broadly matched IMGT annotations.

Spanning cysteine to phenylalanine, the CDR3 consists of 24 amino acids. Only CDR3 DNA is held: 72 bases, read in frame from base 1. The cohort consisted of hundreds of healthy bone marrow donors. Cohort members were all nominally healthy when sampled, although unrecorded immune exposures were likely present. The donor was CMV seropositive and belonged to the group of more than 250 seropositive cohort members. Every donor gave a peripheral blood sample, and the peripheral blood mononuclear cells from that sample were used for TCR beta sequencing. Genomic DNA extraction from the blood cell samples was performed with the Qiagen DNeasy Blood Extraction Kit. With regard to this clone: Its recognized antigen is unknown. No base-level quality is on record; no much larger clone is a single base apart.

The library relied on the immunoSEQ multiplex PCR assay. For the multiplex PCR, a mixture combining 60 forward primers for TCR Vbeta segments and 13 reverse primers for TCR Jbeta segments was used. The CDR3 region of rearranged TCR beta genes was amplified from genomic DNA with a multiplex PCR assay. Amplified TCR beta libraries were sequenced as 87-base-pair reads on the Illumina HiSeq System. The authors' pipeline ran thus. In a later analysis, tens of millions of unique TCR beta chains were counted across the roughly 700 repertoires, and some 10 million of these chains were shared by at least two donors. To remove PCR and sequencing errors, raw reads were error-corrected and collapsed into unique sequences using a nearest-neighbor algorithm that merged closely related sequences. Alignment of CDR3 sequences to IMGT reference sequences was used to assign V, D and J gene segments. Each retained sequence needed at least a six-nucleotide match to both a V gene segment and a J gene segment. A rearrangement counted as productive if the CDR3 had no stop codons and remained in frame with V and J, and every other rearrangement counted as non-productive. Following IMGT convention, CDR3 was defined as the stretch from the second conserved V-encoded cysteine up to the conserved J-encoded phenylalanine. The earlier analysis of a few hundred of the donors excluded any sequence lacking an unambiguous match to a single V gene segment. An earlier analysis of approximately 590 of the donors called V segments functional above 56.7% productive rearrangements and segregating when the between-donor standard deviation exceeded 5%. A statistical classification framework was built to diagnose cytomegalovirus status from the catalog of TCR beta chain sequences. V and J gene assignment, in a later analysis, came from comparing TCR nucleotide sequences with IMGT/GENE-DB human TR gene sequences. In a later analysis, CDR3 sequences and most-parsimonious VDJ recombination scenarios were assigned using the TCRdist pipeline. In a later analysis, every TCR beta chain was defined by the combination of its CDR3 amino acid sequence and its V-gene family, and reads without a unique V-gene family were dropped. A later analysis removed 550 to 700 highly shared, low-generation-probability nucleotide sequences to deal with suspected cross-contamination and a sequencing artifact. In a later analysis, a clonal expansion index was calculated for each public chain from normalized within-repertoire ranks of inferred template counts. In a later analysis, generation probabilities were computed with a VDJ recombination model fitted to out-of-frame rearrangements, and the resulting probabilities were checked against IGoR. In a later analysis, hypergeometric tests were used to score TCR-TCR, TCR-HLA and TCR-CMV co-occurrence, with a repertoire-size bias correction applied to TCR pairs. False discovery rates were estimated in a later analysis by permuting HLA or CMV assignments 20 times. A later analysis grouped co-occurring TCRs with DBSCAN, adding TCRdist sequence similarity when clustering within HLA-allele-positive subsets. Repertoires with fewer than 30,000 or more than 120,000 public chains were left out of co-occurrence clustering, as were five repertoires with anomalous nucleotide sharing. TCRdb mirrors the immuneACCESS table, restricted to in-frame sequences. Some clones are absent from its copies; in checked studies, under half trace to an unresolved V gene, and the reason for the others is unknown. The DNA gave D and trimming, while V, J and clone size come from that table. This sample is represented by 75,000 to 100,000 clones; under 85% of them were singletons. Of the sample, approximately 14% falls within the top ten clones.

The chain couples TRBV21-1 to TRBJ2-1; TRBD2, the D gene given by the table, was not confirmed from the DNA. TRBV21-1 is designated a pseudogene. This TCR was recovered from a woman aged 70-85 years in good health and CMV-seropositive. Sequencing used PBMCs. The encoded CDR3 is CASSKARPNPPTQLSGRASNEQFF. The bases read TGTGCCAGCAGCAAAGCGAGGCCTAACCCCCCCACTCAACTTAGCGGGAGGGCCTCTAATGAGCAGTTCTTC.